The 13 T cell receptor beta chains presented below share a single source sample, sequenced in a study of Graves' ophthalmopathy and Graves' hyperthyroidism. TCR beta CDR3 regions were amplified from RNA transcripts. Second-round multiplex PCR came after first-round RT-PCR with HTBI primers. TCRdb processed the multiplex PCR reads anew with MiXCR; each CDR3 protein has one entry. The top ten hold around 40% of the sample, which has 740,000 or so distinct CDR3 sequences, 40% seen once. Input material: peripheral blood. Receptors originate from an adult man with Graves' ophthalmopathy.

This clonotype came up once. The V and J genes are TRBV4-3 and TRBJ2-7, with D perhaps being TRBD1 or TRBD2 (7 bases each). Trimming pared 0 bases from V and 4 bases from J, leaving 16 bases between. The CDR3 contains 16 residues. Germline V lookup: CDR1 LGHNA, CDR2 YSLEER. The CDR3 DNA is TGCGCCAGCAGCCAAGAATTGGGAGGGGGCGGGTACGAGCAGTACTTC. Protein sequence: CASSQELGGGGYEQYF.

This clonotype has at least ten counts. The chain has TRBV7-2 and TRBJ2-7; D is possibly TRBD1 (5 bases). From germline, CDR1 is SGHTA and CDR2 FQGNSA. V was trimmed by 3 bases and J by 6 bases, leaving 12 bases between them. This CDR3 comprises 13 residues. This CDR3 is CASSLQPGSEQYF. The CDR3 nucleotides read TGTGCCAGCAGCTTGCAACCAGGGTCCGAGCAGTACTTC.

This clonotype was seen more than once but under ten times. The rearrangement links TRBV7-2 to TRBJ2-7; 7 nucleotides match TRBD1. The CDR3 loop spans 15 amino acids. Germline CDR1 is SGHTA and CDR2 is FQGNSA. J was trimmed by 3 bases and V by 1 base; bases with no gene match: 6. In DNA form, the CDR3 reads TGTGCCAGCAGCTTAGAGGGACAGTGGAGCTACGAGCAGTACTTC. This gives the protein CASSLEGQWSYEQYF.

This clonotype appeared a few times. The rearrangement joins TRBV7-9 to TRBJ1-1; 7 bases map to TRBD1. There are 15 residues in the CDR3. The V gene's germline CDR1 is SEHNR and CDR2 FQNEAQ (reference sequence). J was trimmed by 2 bases and V by 8 bases; bases with no gene match: 11. The CDR3, as DNA: TGTGCCAGCGGCCGATCCGGGACAGACAACACTGAAGCTTTCTTT. This encodes CASGRSGTDNTEAFF.

A note on this clonotype: Because the CDR3 is missing its conserved closing phenylalanine or tryptophan, this is likely a read error. Because the CDR3's place on the DNA is in doubt, the DNA is left out and the CDR3 is given as listed by TCRdb. This chain joins TRBV7-9 and TRBJ1-4. CDR1 and CDR2 (germline): SEHNR, FQNEAQ (reference sequence). The length of the CDR3 is 11 amino acids, counting both ends. This CDR3 reads CASSLEGGRNY.

V and J are TRBV6-5 and TRBJ1-2, with a tentative D call TRBD1 (6 bases). This CDR3 is 15 amino acids long. Germline V gene lookup returns CDR1 MNHEY and CDR2 SVGAGI. With 2 bases removed from V and 8 bases from J, the gap between germline ends came to 18 bases. This CDR3 reads CASSYPPTGQRGYTF. CDR3 bases: TGTGCCAGCAGTTACCCTCCCACAGGGCAGAGAGGCTACACCTTC.

The chain links TRBV2 to TRBJ1-1, with 9 bases identical to TRBD1. Germline CDR1 is SNHLY and CDR2 is FYNNEI. The CDR3 runs 15 residues. V was clipped by 5 bases and J by 10 bases; unmatched bases: 14. DNA for the CDR3: TGTGCCAGCAGTCTTGATAGGACAGGGGTCCGGGCAGCTTTCTTT. It translates to CASSLDRTGVRAAFF.

CDR3 region: CASSGARGQVSPLHF. DNA for the CDR3: TGTGCCAGCAGTGGTGCCCGCGGGCAAGTTTCACCCCTCCACTTT. The chain couples TRBV25-1 to TRBJ1-6, with D uncertain. V lost 4 bases and J 9 bases, leaving 16 bases between the germline ends. The germline V gene has CDR1 MGHDK and CDR2 SYGVNS. This CDR3 is built from 15 residues.

Concerning this clonotype: Here the CDR3 omits its conserved ending phenylalanine or tryptophan, so a read error is the likely source. It is unclear where the CDR3 begins or ends on the DNA, so no DNA is shown, and the CDR3 is as TCRdb lists it. The chain is built from TRBV2 and TRBJ1-4; the table's D call, TRBD1, was not checked against the DNA. The germline gives CDR1 SNHLY, CDR2 FYNNEI. The CDR3 sequence runs 8 residues, both termini included. The CDR3 protein is CASSKDRA.

The sample holds a few counts of this clonotype. The chain recombines TRBV9 with TRBJ1-4; D might be TRBD1 (5 bases). Trimming cost V 0 bases and J 8 bases, with 11 bases left between them. The CDR3 length is 14 residues. CDR1 is SGDLS and CDR2 is YYNGEE in the germline V gene. The CDR3 DNA reads as TGTGCCAGCAGCGTAGGGAATGGGGGGGAAAAACTGTTTTTT. As protein: CASSVGNGGEKLFF.

The chain recombines TRBV25-1 with TRBJ1-1, with D perhaps matching TRBD1 (5 bases). V was shortened by 6 bases and J by 2 bases, with 13 bases between the two germline ends. Germline V gives CDR1 MGHDK, CDR2 SYGVNS. CDR3 size: 14 residues. For the CDR3, the DNA is TGTGCCAGCAGCGGTGGACAAAGAAACACTGAAGCTTTCTTT. Protein: CASSGGQRNTEAFF.

The table lists this clonotype with many counts. The chain employs TRBV7-2 and TRBJ2-7; possibly TRBD2 for D (5 bases). Germline assignment: CDR1 SGHTA and CDR2 FQGNSA. Deletions cut 4 bases from V and 6 bases from J, with 13 bases between. This CDR3 comprises 13 residues. CDR3 protein: CASSSRREAEQYF. As DNA, the CDR3 is TGTGCCAGCAGCTCCCGTCGGGAAGCCGAGCAGTACTTC.

Concerning this clonotype itself: One base away lies a much larger clone, so this may be a sequencing read error. The chain joins TRBV9 to TRBJ2-5; 10 nucleotides align to TRBD1. CDR1 and CDR2 from the germline V gene are SGDLS and YYNGEE. The V gene end was trimmed by 5 bases and the J gene end by 0 bases; junction bases not matched to a gene: 4. The CDR3 covers 15 residues. CDR3 sequence reads: CASRSGTGDQETQYF. The CDR3 DNA reads TGTGCCAGCAGGTCCGGGACAGGGGACCAAGAGACCCAGTACTTC.